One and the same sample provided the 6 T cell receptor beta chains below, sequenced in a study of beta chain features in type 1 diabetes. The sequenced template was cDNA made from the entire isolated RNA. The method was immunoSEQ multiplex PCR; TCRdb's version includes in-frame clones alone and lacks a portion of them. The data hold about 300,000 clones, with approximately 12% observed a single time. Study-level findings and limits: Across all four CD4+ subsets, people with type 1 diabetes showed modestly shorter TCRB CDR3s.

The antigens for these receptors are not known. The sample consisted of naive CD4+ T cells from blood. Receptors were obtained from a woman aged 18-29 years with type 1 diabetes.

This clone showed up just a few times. CDR3 nucleotides: TGCGCCAGCAGCCAAGATACCGGACACGAATACGAGCAGTACGTC. It is translated as CASSQDTGHEYEQYV. This chain uses TRBV4-3 with TRBJ2-7, with D possibly being TRBD1 (5 bases). The germline gives CDR1 LGHNA, CDR2 YSLEER. The V end lost 0 bases, the J end lost 4 bases, and 13 bases lay between the germline ends. CDR3 length equals 15 residues.

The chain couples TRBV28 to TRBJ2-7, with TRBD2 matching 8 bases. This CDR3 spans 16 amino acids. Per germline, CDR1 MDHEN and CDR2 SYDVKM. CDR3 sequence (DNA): TGTGCCAGCAGTTTTATACCGCGTCCGGGACTAGTAACATGGGACGTC. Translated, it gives CASSFIPRPGLVTWDV.

The CDR3 nucleotides read TGTGCCAGCAGGTACAGGGCCTACAATGAGCAGTTCTTC. Translation gives CASRYRAYNEQFF. The chain links TRBV2 to TRBJ2-1; weak D call: TRBD1 (6 bases). Germline CDR1 reads SNHLY; CDR2 reads FYNNEI. Trimming took off 6 bases at V and 2 bases at J, with 8 bases between the two ends. There are 13 residues in the CDR3.

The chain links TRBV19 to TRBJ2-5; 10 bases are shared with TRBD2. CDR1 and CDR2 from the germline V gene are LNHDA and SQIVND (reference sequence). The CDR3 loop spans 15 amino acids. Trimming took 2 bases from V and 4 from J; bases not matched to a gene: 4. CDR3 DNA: TGTGCCAGTAGTATATCGCTAGCGGGAGCAGAGACCCAGTACTTC. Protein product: CASSISLAGAETQYF.

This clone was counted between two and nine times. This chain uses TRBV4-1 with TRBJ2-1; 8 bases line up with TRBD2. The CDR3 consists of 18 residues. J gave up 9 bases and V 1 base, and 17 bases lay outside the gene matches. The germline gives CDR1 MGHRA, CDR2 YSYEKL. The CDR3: CASSQVGMAGGVLGEQFF. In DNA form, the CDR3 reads TGCGCCAGCAGCCAAGTAGGTATGGCGGGAGGTGTACTTGGTGAGCAGTTCTTC.

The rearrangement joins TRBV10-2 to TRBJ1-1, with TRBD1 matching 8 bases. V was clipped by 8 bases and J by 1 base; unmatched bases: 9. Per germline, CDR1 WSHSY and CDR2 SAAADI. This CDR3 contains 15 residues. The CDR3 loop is CASLDRGSWNTEAFF. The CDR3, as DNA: TGCGCCAGCTTAGACAGGGGCAGTTGGAACACTGAAGCTTTCTTT.